This T cell receptor (beta chain) was retrieved from a study of T cell responses to AZD1222 COVID-19 vaccine. Germline assignment: CDR1 SEHNR and CDR2 FQNEAQ (reference sequence). The V gene lost 6 bases and the J gene lost 2 bases, with 11 bases spanning the gap. The CDR3 covers 13 residues. This clone was observed a few times. TCRdb's copy holds only in-frame clones and misses some; the assay was immunoSEQ multiplex PCR. The table lists around 130,000 clones, around 84% of them singletons, with approximately 12% in the top ten. This TCR derives from an adult in good health. The specimen comprised peripheral blood, sampled on day 0 of AZD1222 vaccination. V and J are TRBV7-9 and TRBJ2-7; D may be TRBD2 (6 bases). DNA of the CDR3: TGTGCCAGCAGGGGGGGAGAGGCCTACGAGCAGTACTTC. Its translation: CASRGGEAYEQYF.